Listed below are T cell receptor beta chains from one sample, sequenced in a study of cytomegalovirus exposure and HLA in healthy donors. The data were produced by immunoSEQ multiplex PCR, yet TCRdb's version contains in-frame clones alone and is incomplete. The listing contains 80,000 to 95,000 clones. The source material was PBMCs. The receptors here all came from a man aged 50 to 60 in good health and CMV-seropositive. The CDR3 runs from the conserved cysteine through the conserved F or W. Fields, in order: J gene, clone size, D gene, V gene, CDR3 DNA, CDR3 protein. A D gene is named only where the DNA matches it firmly. Some rows have no size entry. The others give once, few or many, or a class for an expanded clone.

TRBJ1-2 | NA | NA | TRBV5-5 | TGTGCCAGCAGCTTGGTCGGAGGACAGTACAACTTC | CASSLVGGQYNF
TRBJ2-5 | NA | TRBD2 | TRBV7-9 | TGTGCCAGCAGTCCGGGTGGCGGGAGAGAGACCCAGTACTTC | CASSPGGGRETQYF
TRBJ2-1 | NA | TRBD2 | TRBV29-1 | TGCAGCGCCTGGGGCAAGCGGGAAGACAATGAGCAGTTCTTC | CSAWGKREDNEQFF
TRBJ2-1 | NA | TRBD2 | TRBV29-1 | TGCAGCGTTGAAGGGGGCTTGGCTAGCGGGAGTCGAGACAATGAGCAGTTCTTC | CSVEGGLASGSRDNEQFF
TRBJ2-3 | NA | NA | TRBV11-2 | TGTGCCAGCAGCTTAGTTTCCGGCACAGATACGCAGTATTTT | CASSLVSGTDTQYF
TRBJ1-5 | NA | NA | TRBV18 | TGTGCCAGCTCACCACGGGCGGGACAGCCCCAGCATTTT | CASSPRAGQPQHF
TRBJ1-5 | medium-sized | NA | TRBV19 | TGTGCCTGTAGTAGGCCGGGACACCTAAATCAGCCCCAGCATTTT | CACSRPGHLNQPQHF
TRBJ2-2 | NA | NA | TRBV6-5 | TGTGCCAGCGGTAAAGGGGGAGAGCTGTTTTTT | CASGKGGELFF
TRBJ1-2 | NA | TRBD1 | TRBV19 | TGTGCCAGTAGTCCGGGACAGGGGGATCTAGGCTATGGCTACACCTTC | CASSPGQGDLGYGYTF
TRBJ2-1 | NA | NA | TRBV15 | TGTGCCACCAGCGGGAGGCCCAGGGAGCAGTTCTTC | CATSGRPREQFF
TRBJ1-2 | NA | TRBD1 | TRBV30 | TGTGCCTGGAGTGTACTTCCAGGGGGGTATGGCTACACCTTC | CAWSVLPGGYGYTF
TRBJ2-2 | NA | TRBD2 | TRBV7-9 | TGTGCCACGACTAGCGGTAACACCGGGGAGCTGTTTTTT | CATTSGNTGELFF
TRBJ2-1 | NA | NA | TRBV7-9 | TGTGCCAGCAGCCCAACAGGGGGGGGATACAATGAGCAGTTCTTC | CASSPTGGGYNEQFF
TRBJ2-2 | NA | NA | TRBV5-1 | TGCGCCAGCAGGGATCTGACAGGACCGAACACCGGGGAGCTGTTTTTT | CASRDLTGPNTGELFF
TRBJ2-7 | NA | TRBD2 | TRBV5-6 | TGTGCCAGCAGCTCAGGCCGGGCTAGCGGGAGAGGGGTCTCCTACGAGCAGTACTTC | CASSSGRASGRGVSYEQYF
TRBJ2-2 | NA | TRBD2 | TRBV6-5 | TGTGCCAGCACCGTGACTAGCGGGGGGACCGGGGAGCTGTTTTTT | CASTVTSGGTGELFF
TRBJ1-5 | NA | NA | TRBV6-5 | TGTGCCAGCAGTCTGAGACAGAGCAATCAGCCCCAGCATTTT | CASSLRQSNQPQHF
TRBJ1-2 | NA | TRBD1 | TRBV6-5 | TGTGCCAGCAGCCGCCGTTTTCCCCAGGGGGATGGCTACACCTTC | CASSRRFPQGDGYTF
TRBJ1-2 | NA | NA | TRBV7-2 | TGTGCCAGCAGCTTTACCGAGATGAGAGGCTACACCTTC | CASSFTEMRGYTF
TRBJ2-2 | NA | NA | TRBV29-1 | TGCAGCGCGTCAGAACTAGCTCCGAACACCGGGGAGCTGTTTTTT | CSASELAPNTGELFF
TRBJ1-3 | NA | NA | TRBV10-1 | TGCGCCAGCAGTGAGTCCGGGAATGGAAACACCATATATTTT | CASSESGNGNTIYF
TRBJ1-2 | NA | NA | TRBV7-8 | TGTGCCAGCAGCTTGACGGGTAGTGGCTACACCTTC | CASSLTGSGYTF
TRBJ2-1 | NA | NA | TRBV7-9 | TGTGCCAGCACCTCAAAGGGGACCTACAATGAGCAGTTCTTC | CASTSKGTYNEQFF
TRBJ2-3 | NA | TRBD2 | TRBV7-7 | TGTGCTAGCAGCTTAGGACTAGCGGGCACAGATACGCAGTATTTT | CASSLGLAGTDTQYF
TRBJ1-1 | NA | NA | TRBV9 | TGTGCCAGCAGCGTAGATCTGGGCCTGAACACTGAAGCTTTCTTT | CASSVDLGLNTEAFF
TRBJ1-1 | NA | NA | TRBV12-5 | TGTGCTAGTGCCTTCTGGGTAGCTCCTGAAGCTTTCTTT | CASAFWVAPEAFF